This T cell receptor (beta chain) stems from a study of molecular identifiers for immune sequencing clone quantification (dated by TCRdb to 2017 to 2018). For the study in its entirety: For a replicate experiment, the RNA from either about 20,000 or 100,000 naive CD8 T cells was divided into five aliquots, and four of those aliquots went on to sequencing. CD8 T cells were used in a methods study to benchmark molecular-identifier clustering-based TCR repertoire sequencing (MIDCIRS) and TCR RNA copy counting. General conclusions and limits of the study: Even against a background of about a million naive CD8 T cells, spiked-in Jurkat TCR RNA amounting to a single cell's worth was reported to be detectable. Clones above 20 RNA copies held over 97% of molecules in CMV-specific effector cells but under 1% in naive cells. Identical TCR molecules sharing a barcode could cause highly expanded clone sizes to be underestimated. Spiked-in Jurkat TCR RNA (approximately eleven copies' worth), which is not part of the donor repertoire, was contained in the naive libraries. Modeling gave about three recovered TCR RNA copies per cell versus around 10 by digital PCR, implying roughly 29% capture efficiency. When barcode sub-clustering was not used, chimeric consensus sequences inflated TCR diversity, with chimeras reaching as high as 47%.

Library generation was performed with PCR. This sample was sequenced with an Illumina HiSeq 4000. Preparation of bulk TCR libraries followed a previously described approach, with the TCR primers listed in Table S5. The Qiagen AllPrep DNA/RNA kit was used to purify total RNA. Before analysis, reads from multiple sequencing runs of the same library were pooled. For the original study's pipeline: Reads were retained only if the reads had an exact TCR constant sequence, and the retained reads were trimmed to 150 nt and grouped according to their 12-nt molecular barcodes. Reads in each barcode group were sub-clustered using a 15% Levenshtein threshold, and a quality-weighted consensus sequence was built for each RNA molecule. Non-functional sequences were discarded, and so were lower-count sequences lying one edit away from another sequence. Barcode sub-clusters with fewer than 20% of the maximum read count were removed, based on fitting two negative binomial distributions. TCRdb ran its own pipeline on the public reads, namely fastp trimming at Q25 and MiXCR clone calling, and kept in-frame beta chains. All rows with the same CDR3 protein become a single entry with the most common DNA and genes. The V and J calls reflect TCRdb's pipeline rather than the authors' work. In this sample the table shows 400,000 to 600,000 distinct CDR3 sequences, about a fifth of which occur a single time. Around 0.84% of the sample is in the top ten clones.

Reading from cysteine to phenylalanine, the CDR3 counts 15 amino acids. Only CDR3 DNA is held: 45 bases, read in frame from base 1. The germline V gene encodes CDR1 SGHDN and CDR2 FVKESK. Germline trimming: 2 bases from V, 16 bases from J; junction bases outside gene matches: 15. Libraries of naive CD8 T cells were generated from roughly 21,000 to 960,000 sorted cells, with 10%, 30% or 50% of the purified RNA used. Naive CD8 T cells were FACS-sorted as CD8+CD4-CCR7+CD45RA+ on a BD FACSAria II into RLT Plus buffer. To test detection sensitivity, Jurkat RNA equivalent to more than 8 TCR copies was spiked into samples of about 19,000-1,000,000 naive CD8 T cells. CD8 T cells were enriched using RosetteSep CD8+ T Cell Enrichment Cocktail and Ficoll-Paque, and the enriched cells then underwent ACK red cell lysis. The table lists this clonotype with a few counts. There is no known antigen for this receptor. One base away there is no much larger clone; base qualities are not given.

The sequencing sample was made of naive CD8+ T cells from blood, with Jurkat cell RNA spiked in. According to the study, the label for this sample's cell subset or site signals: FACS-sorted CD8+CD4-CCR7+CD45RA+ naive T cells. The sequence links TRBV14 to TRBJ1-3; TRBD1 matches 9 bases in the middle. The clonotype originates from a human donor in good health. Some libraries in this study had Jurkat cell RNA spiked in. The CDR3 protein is CASSQTHGTGIFGYF. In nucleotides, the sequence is TGTGCCAGCAGCCAAACGCACGGGACAGGGATTTTTGGCTATTTT.